One sample yielded the 25 T cell receptor beta chains listed below, sequenced in a study of regulatory T cells in long-lasting Graves disease. Noted time point: persistent/refractory GD, antithyroid drugs over 5 years with positive TRAb. RNA extracted from PBMCs served as the sequencing template. TCR beta libraries were built with iRepertoire HTBI primers and Arm-PCR of CDR3 regions. One entry per CDR3 protein, called by TCRdb with MiXCR from the multiplex PCR reads. The table lists 430,000 or so distinct CDR3 sequences, around a fifth of them singletons. The source material was peripheral blood mononuclear cells (PBMCs), sampled when the disease was refractory, from a patient treated with antithyroid drugs. Receptors were obtained from a female donor with Graves disease.

The V call is TRBV11-2, the J call TRBJ2-2, with 8 bases aligning to TRBD2. J was trimmed by 5 bases and V by 0 bases; bases with no gene match: 11. The CDR3 spans 18 residues. Germline V gene lookup returns CDR1 SGHAT and CDR2 FQNNGV. DNA for the CDR3: TGTGCCAGCAGCTTAGAAGGGGTCGCGGGAGGCTTTACCGGGGAGCTGTTTTTT. Amino acid sequence: CASSLEGVAGGFTGELFF.

The chain couples TRBV2 to TRBJ2-3; 11 nucleotides align to TRBD2. V shed 3 bases, J shed 6 bases, and the junction held 2 bases outside the gene matches. This CDR3 region has 14 residues. CDR1 and CDR2 (germline): SNHLY, FYNNEI. The CDR3 region is CASSEGLAADTQYF. In DNA, the CDR3 is TGTGCCAGCAGTGAGGGACTAGCGGCGGATACGCAGTATTTT.

At least ten counts were recorded for this clonotype. CDR3 sequence (DNA): TGTGCCACCTCAAAGGCCCTTTTCGGGGAGCTGTTTTTT. As protein: CATSKALFGELFF. The V gene is TRBV12-3 or TRBV12-4, the J gene TRBJ2-2; D not resolved. The germline V and J ends were trimmed by 10 bases and 7 bases, with 16 bases remaining between them. This CDR3 spans 13 amino acids.

This clonotype was counted ten times or more. The V call is TRBV6-1, the J call TRBJ1-2; D gene unclear. The V gene lost 2 bases and the J gene lost 1 base, with 14 bases spanning the gap. Germline CDR1 reads MNHNS; CDR2 reads SASEGT. This CDR3 comprises 16 residues. The CDR3 spells CASSEKSTLFNYGYTF. CDR3 bases: TGTGCCAGCAGTGAAAAGTCGACCTTATTTAACTATGGCTACACCTTC.

This clonotype was counted ten times or more. DNA of the CDR3: TGTGCCATCAGTGGTACAGGCTACGAGCAGTACTTC. Its translation: CAISGTGYEQYF. The rearrangement joins TRBV10-3 to TRBJ2-7; D may be TRBD1 (5 bases). Germline loops: CDR1 ENHRY, CDR2 SYGVKD. Trimming shortened V by 4 bases and J by 3 bases, and 7 bases separated the two germline ends. The CDR3 has 12 amino acids.

This clonotype was observed a handful of times. The rearrangement joins TRBV7-9 to TRBJ2-7; 9 nucleotides align to TRBD1. Looked up from germline, CDR1 is SEHNR and CDR2 is FQNEAQ (reference sequence). CDR3 size: 16 residues. V gave up 0 bases and J gave up 1 base; unmatched junction bases: 4. The CDR3 region is CASSLAGQGSSYEQYF. For the CDR3, the DNA is TGTGCCAGCAGCTTAGCCGGACAGGGGTCGTCCTACGAGCAGTACTTC.

This clonotype was counted many times. V gene TRBV6-5 combines with J gene TRBJ1-2, with D possibly being TRBD1 (5 bases). The CDR3 is 15 residues long. Germline V gene sequence: CDR1 MNHEY, CDR2 SVGAGI. V was clipped by 2 bases and J by 5 bases, with 15 bases between them. CDR3 nucleotides: TGTGCCAGCAGTTACGGGGCAGGAATTATGTATGGCTACACCTTC. Translating it yields CASSYGAGIMYGYTF.

The chain joins TRBV28 to TRBJ2-7; 7 nucleotides line up with TRBD2. The V segment lost 5 bases and the J segment 0 bases; nucleotides outside the gene matches: 7. Germline V gene sequence: CDR1 MDHEN, CDR2 SYDVKM. The CDR3 has 15 residues. As DNA, the CDR3 is TGTGCCAGCAGTGCAGAACTAGCGCCCTCCTACGAGCAGTACTTC. This sequence encodes CASSAELAPSYEQYF.

The gene calls are TRBV4-1 and TRBJ1-2; perhaps TRBD1 as D (5 bases). Trimming shortened V by 2 bases and J by 6 bases, and 13 bases separated the two germline ends. Germline loops: CDR1 MGHRA, CDR2 YSYEKL. The CDR3 extends over 14 amino acids. The CDR3 loop is CASSQLAGSDGYTF. The DNA of the CDR3 is TGCGCCAGCAGCCAATTGGCAGGGAGTGATGGCTACACCTTC.

The chain carries TRBV27 and TRBJ1-2; perhaps TRBD1 as D (5 bases). The CDR3 has 15 amino acids. CDR1 is MNHEY and CDR2 is SMNVEV in the germline V gene (reference sequence). Deletions cut 5 bases from V and 6 bases from J, with 19 bases between. The CDR3 sequence is CASSPYTGGSDGYTF. The CDR3 DNA follows: TGTGCCAGCAGTCCGTACACGGGGGGGTCGGATGGCTACACCTTC.

Many counts were recorded for this clonotype. The CDR3 here is CASSGLDGYTF. The CDR3 coding sequence is TGTGCCAGCAGTGGACTCGATGGCTACACCTTC. This chain links TRBV6-1 with TRBJ1-2; D uncertain. The CDR3 spans 11 residues. V shed 4 bases and J shed 6 bases, with 6 bases lying between them. Germline loops: CDR1 MNHNS, CDR2 SASEGT.

This clonotype was seen only a few times. This chain joins TRBV5-6 and TRBJ2-1; 7 bases agree with TRBD1. The CDR3 sequence is 15 residues long. The V and J ends lost 0 bases and 8 bases, in that order; junction bases with no gene match: 8. Germline CDR1 and CDR2: SGHDT and YYEEEE. CDR3 in amino acids: CASSLADRAFDEQFF. CDR3 nucleotide sequence: TGTGCCAGCAGCTTGGCCGACAGGGCATTCGATGAGCAGTTCTTC.

The chain links TRBV15 to TRBJ2-5; unclear D gene. This CDR3 contains 15 residues. CDR1 is LNHNV, CDR2 YYDKDF, per germline (reference sequence). The V end was cut by 1 base, the J end by 4 bases, with 13 bases between. The CDR3 loop is CATSRVVGMGETQYF. As DNA, the CDR3 is TGTGCCACCAGCAGAGTTGTGGGAATGGGAGAGACCCAGTACTTC.

This clonotype was seen ten or more times. The chain links TRBV10-3 to TRBJ1-5; D is ambiguous. Germline-derived CDR1 and CDR2 are ENHRY and SYGVKD. The V and J ends lost 4 bases and 0 bases respectively, with 7 bases between them. The CDR3 totals 14 residues. The CDR3, as DNA: TGTGCCATCAGTGGCCAGAATAGCAATCAGCCCCAGCATTTT. This codes for CAISGQNSNQPQHF.

Details on this clonotype: A much larger clone sits a single nucleotide away, making a read error possible. The chain links TRBV27 to TRBJ2-1; unclear D gene. This CDR3 region has 12 residues. Germline CDR1 is MNHEY and CDR2 is SMNVEV (reference sequence). V lost 6 bases and J lost 9, with 12 bases in between. CDR3 residues: CASSINRSEQFF. CDR3 nucleotides: TGTGCCAGCAGCATAAACCGCAGTGAGCAGTTCTTC.

This clonotype occurred a few times. The rearrangement uses TRBV14 and TRBJ2-7, with unresolved D. V dropped 4 bases and J dropped 6 bases, with 10 bases sitting between them. Germline V gene data show CDR1 as SGHDN and CDR2 as FVKESK. There are 12 residues in the CDR3. The CDR3 loop is CASSLPVGEQYF. DNA for the CDR3: TGTGCCAGCAGCCTCCCTGTGGGCGAGCAGTACTTC.

The chain employs TRBV5-5 and TRBJ2-7; D remains unclear. Germline values: CDR1 SGHKS, CDR2 YYEKEE (reference sequence). V gave up 4 bases and J gave up 7 bases, with 15 bases separating them. The CDR3 covers 13 residues. The CDR3 nucleotides read TGTGCCAGCAGCATCGACCTACTTGGGGAGCAGTACTTC. Translated, it gives CASSIDLLGEQYF. Variable domain in full (rest from reference TRBV5-5 and TRBJ2-7): DAGVTQSPTHLIKTRGQQVTLRCSPISGHKSVSWYQQVLGQGPQFIFQYYEKEERGRGNFPDRFSARQFPNYSSELNVNALLLGDSALYLCASSIDLLGEQYFGPGTRLTVT.

This clonotype was counted many times. The chain recombines TRBV19 with TRBJ1-2; D unresolved. Germline CDR1 reads LNHDA; CDR2 reads SQIVND (reference sequence). The length of the CDR3 is 14 residues. Trimming took off 8 bases at V and 1 base at J, with 14 bases between the two ends. CDR3 sequence reads: CASRNGRINYGYTF. DNA of the CDR3: TGTGCCAGTCGTAACGGACGGATTAACTATGGCTACACCTTC.

At least ten counts were recorded for this clonotype. The chain uses TRBV12-3 or TRBV12-4 and TRBJ2-7; TRBD1 agrees at 9 bases. CDR3 length equals 18 residues. After removal of 3 bases from V and 5 bases from J, the junction contained 17 bases not matched to a gene. The chain's CDR3 is CASSLESRPGQGTHEQYF. The CDR3 DNA is TGTGCCAGCAGTTTGGAATCTAGACCGGGACAGGGAACCCACGAGCAGTACTTC.

This clonotype has ten or more counts. The chain employs TRBV6-1 and TRBJ1-4, with TRBD1 identical over 8 bases. Germline V lookup: CDR1 MNHNS, CDR2 SASEGT. This CDR3 is built from 16 residues. After removal of 6 bases from V and 1 base from J, the junction contained 7 bases not matched to a gene. CDR3 residues: CASSNRGYGTNEKLFF. For the CDR3, the DNA is TGTGCCAGCAGCAACAGGGGGTACGGAACTAATGAAAAACTGTTTTTT.

The rearrangement uses TRBV30 and TRBJ1-1; possible D gene TRBD1, 5 bases. V lost 0 bases to trimming and J lost 10 bases, with 15 bases between them. Germline assignment: CDR1 GTSNPN and CDR2 SVGIG (reference sequence). This CDR3 comprises 13 residues. The DNA for the CDR3 is TGTGCCTGGAGTGTAAACAGGCTCAGTGCAGCTTTCTTT. It translates to CAWSVNRLSAAFF.

This clonotype was detected many times. The chain joins TRBV20-1 to TRBJ2-5, with D possibly being TRBD2 (6 bases). CDR3 length equals 13 residues. Germline lookup yields CDR1 DFQATT and CDR2 SNEGSKA (reference sequence). Trimming cost V 3 bases and J 4 bases, with 12 bases left between them. CDR3 sequence reads: CSASPGGGETQYF. The CDR3 region has the DNA TGCAGTGCTAGTCCCGGGGGAGGAGAGACCCAGTACTTC.

This clonotype turned up a few times. Here the CDR3 DNA reads TGTGCCACCAGCAGAGGCACAGCGGGAGGCTACGAGCAGTACTTC. Its translation: CATSRGTAGGYEQYF. The rearrangement links TRBV15 to TRBJ2-7, with 9 bases that match TRBD2. Germline V gene lookup returns CDR1 LNHNV and CDR2 YYDKDF (reference sequence). V shed 1 base and J 3 bases; nucleotides not matched to a gene: 4. The CDR3 totals 15 residues.

The CDR3 DNA follows: TGTGCCAGCAGCTGGCCGGGGGCGGGCCATCAGCCCCAGCATTTT. It codes for CASSWPGAGHQPQHF. The J gene is TRBJ1-5, the V gene TRBV2; D might be TRBD1 (6 bases). This CDR3 has 15 residues. V shed 6 bases and J shed 5 bases, with 17 bases lying between them. Germline values: CDR1 SNHLY, CDR2 FYNNEI.

This clonotype was observed a handful of times. This chain connects TRBV29-1 to TRBJ1-2, with 8 bases identical to TRBD1. The V gene's germline CDR1 is SQVTM and CDR2 ANQGSEA. V lost 6 bases, J lost 7 bases, and 13 bases stayed unmatched. The CDR3 has 14 residues. CDR3 nucleotide sequence: TGCAGCGTGGGGGGACAGGTCGAGGCCTTTGGCTACACCTTC. Translating gives CSVGGQVEAFGYTF. The full variable domain, completed using reference TRBV29-1 and TRBJ1-2, is SAVISQKPSRDICQRGTSLTIQCQVDSQVTMMFWYRQQPGQSLTLIATANQGSEATYESGFVIDKFPISRPNLTFSTLTVSNMSPEDSSIYLCSVGGQVEAFGYTFGSGTRLTVV.